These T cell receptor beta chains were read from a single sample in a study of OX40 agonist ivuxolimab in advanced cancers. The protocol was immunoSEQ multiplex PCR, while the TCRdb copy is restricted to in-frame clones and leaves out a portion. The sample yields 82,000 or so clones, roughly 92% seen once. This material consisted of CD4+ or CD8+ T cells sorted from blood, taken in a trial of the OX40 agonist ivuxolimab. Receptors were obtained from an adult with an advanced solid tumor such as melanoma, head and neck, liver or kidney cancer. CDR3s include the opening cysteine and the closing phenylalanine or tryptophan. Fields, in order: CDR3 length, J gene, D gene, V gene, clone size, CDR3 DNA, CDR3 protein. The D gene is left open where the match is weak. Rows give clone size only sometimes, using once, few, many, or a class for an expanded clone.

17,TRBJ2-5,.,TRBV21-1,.,TGTGCCAGCAGCAATCGGGGACCCACTGGTCCCCAAGAGACCCAGTACTTC,CASSNRGPTGPQETQYF
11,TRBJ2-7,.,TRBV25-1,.,TGTGCCAGCGGCAGGCTCTACGAGCAGTACTTC,CASGRLYEQYF
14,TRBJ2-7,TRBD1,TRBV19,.,TGTGCCAGTAGTATGGGACAGGGGGCCTCCGAGCAGTACTTC,CASSMGQGASEQYF
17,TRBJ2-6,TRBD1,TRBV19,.,TGTGCCAGTAGTATAGCCCGGACAGGTGGTGGGGCCAACGTCCTGACTTTC,CASSIARTGGGANVLTF
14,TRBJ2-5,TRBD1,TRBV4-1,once,TGCGCCAGCAGCTTACGACAGGGGGGAGAGACCCAGTACTTC,CASSLRQGGETQYF
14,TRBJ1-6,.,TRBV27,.,TGTGCCAGCAGTTTATATGGGGCCGTTTATCCCCTCCACTTT,CASSLYGAVYPLHF
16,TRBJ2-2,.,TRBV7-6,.,TGTGCCAGCAGCTTGTACATAGCGGCGAACACCGGGGAGCTGTTTTTT,CASSLYIAANTGELFF
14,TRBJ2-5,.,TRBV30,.,TGTGCCTGGAGTCTAACAAGGGGTCAAGAGACCCAGTACTTC,CAWSLTRGQETQYF
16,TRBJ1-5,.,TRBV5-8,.,TGTGCCAGCCCCTCGGGCGCGGTTGATAGCAATCAGCCCCAGCATTTT,CASPSGAVDSNQPQHF
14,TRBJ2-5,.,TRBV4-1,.,TGCGCCAGCAGCCAAGTAGGGCAGGGAGAGACCCAGTACTTC,CASSQVGQGETQYF
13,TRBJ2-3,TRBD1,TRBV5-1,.,TGCGCCAGCAGCGCCCAGGGGGCGGATACGCAGTATTTT,CASSAQGADTQYF
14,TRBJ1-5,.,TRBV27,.,TGTGCCAGCAGTTTAATGAGGGGAGGTCAGCCCCAGCATTTT,CASSLMRGGQPQHF
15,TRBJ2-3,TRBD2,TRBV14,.,TGTGCCAGCAGCCGACGGACTAGCGGCACAGATACGCAGTATTTT,CASSRRTSGTDTQYF
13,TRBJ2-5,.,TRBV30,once,TGTGCCTGGAGTCCCGACGGCCAAGAGACCCAGTACTTC,CAWSPDGQETQYF
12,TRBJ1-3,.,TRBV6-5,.,TGTGCCAGCAGTTACCGGACGCACACCATATATTTT,CASSYRTHTIYF
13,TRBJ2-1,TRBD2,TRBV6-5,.,TGTGCCAGCAGTGAATATAGCGGGGAGGAGCAGTTCTTC,CASSEYSGEEQFF
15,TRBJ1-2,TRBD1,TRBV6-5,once,TGTGCCAGCAGTCAAACCGGGACAGGGGGATATGGCTACACCTTC,CASSQTGTGGYGYTF
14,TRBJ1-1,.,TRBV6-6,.,TGTGCCAGCACCACCCATACAGAGAACACTGAAGCTTTCTTT,CASTTHTENTEAFF
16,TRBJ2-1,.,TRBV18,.,TGTGCCAGCTCACCTGGCTTGAGGGGAGTAGCCAATGAGCAGTTCTTC,CASSPGLRGVANEQFF
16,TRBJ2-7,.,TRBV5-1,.,TGCGCCAGCAGCTTGGACCCGGGACAAGCTGGCTACGAGCAGTACTTC,CASSLDPGQAGYEQYF
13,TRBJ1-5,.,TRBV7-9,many,TGTGCCAGCAGCACCGGAGGCAATCAGCCCCAGCATTTT,CASSTGGNQPQHF
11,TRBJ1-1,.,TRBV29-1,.,TGCAGCGTTGAGGGGAGGTTCGGAGCTTTCTTT,CSVEGRFGAFF
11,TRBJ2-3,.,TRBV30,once,TGTGCCTGGAGTCTGACAGATACGCAGTATTTT,CAWSLTDTQYF
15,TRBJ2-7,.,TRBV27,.,TGTGCCAGCAGACACTGGGGAGACAGACATTACGAGCAGTACTTC,CASRHWGDRHYEQYF
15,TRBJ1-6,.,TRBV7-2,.,TGTGCCAGCAGCTTAGGGGGTTTCGCTAATTCACCCCTCCACTTT,CASSLGGFANSPLHF
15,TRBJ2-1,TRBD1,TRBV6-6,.,TGTGCCAGCAGTTCCCAGGACAGGCGACAGCTTGGGCAGTTCTTC,CASSSQDRRQLGQFF
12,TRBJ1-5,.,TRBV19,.,TGTGCCAGTGGGGGCGGGGATCAGCCCCAGCATTTT,CASGGGDQPQHF
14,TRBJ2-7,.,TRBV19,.,TGTGCCAGTAGTATCCGGGGGGCGGGCTACGAGCAGTACTTC,CASSIRGAGYEQYF
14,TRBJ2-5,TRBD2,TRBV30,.,TGTGCCTGGAGTCAGGCTAGCGGGAGTCAGACCCAGTACTTC,CAWSQASGSQTQYF
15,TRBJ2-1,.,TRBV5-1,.,TGCGCCAGCAGCTTGGGCCCGGGAGTAGGCGCTGAGCAGTTCTTC,CASSLGPGVGAEQFF
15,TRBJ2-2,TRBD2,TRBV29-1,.,TGCAGCGTTGAGCTGACCTCGGGGGGACCCGGGGAGCTGTTTTTT,CSVELTSGGPGELFF